This T cell receptor beta chain emerged from a study of T cell repertoires in cytomegalovirus infection. Across the whole study: Used in the study were CMV epitopes, some recently identified and HLA-C-restricted, others well-studied and HLA-B-restricted. Matching HLA type, along with CMV infection, was indicated by public TCR beta signatures.

Note on this clonotype: Its antigen remains unknown.

Germline lookup yields CDR1 SGDLS and CDR2 YYNGEE. V lost 0 bases to trimming and J lost 7 bases, with 22 bases between them. This CDR3 spans 17 amino acids. The study's findings and limits: Clonotypes of TCR beta that were HLA-C-restricted and CMV-specific dominated the ex vivo response. Carriers of CMV plus the relevant HLA were identified by cumulative public TCR beta family frequency.

TCRdb fed the reads into MiXCR, producing one record per CDR3 protein. The sample yields 570,000 or so distinct CDR3 sequences, around 40% seen once. This receptor was obtained from a human donor in good health (CMV status not recorded). Some clones in this sample may be carry-over from other donors' samples. The specimen was cultured PBMCs, collected from culture after CMV antigen stimulation. The J gene is TRBJ1-2, the V gene TRBV9; no definite D call. The CDR3 here is CASSVADDRRLYAGYTF. The DNA of the CDR3 is TGTGCCAGCAGCGTAGCCGATGACCGACGGCTATATGCTGGCTACACCTTC. Combining the CDR3 with reference TRBV9 and TRBJ1-2 gives the whole variable domain DSGVTQTPKHLITATGQRVTLRCSPRSGDLSVYWYQQSLDQGLQFLIQYYNGEERAKGNILERFSAQQFPDLHSELNLSSLELGDSALYFCASSVADDRRLYAGYTFGSGTRLTVV.